This T cell receptor (beta chain) was retrieved from a study of T-cell memory formation after mild COVID-19 (dated by TCRdb to the early 2020s). Regarding the study in general: TCR sequence clusters from the two donors were largely donor specific. In a couple of donors, T-cell clones that expanded and contracted after mild COVID-19 were followed by sequencing TCRalpha and TCRbeta repertoires longitudinally. The cohort was made up of two young adult volunteers, one female and one male, who were previously healthy. Study-wide conclusions, independent of this receptor: The second-wave clones that peaked on day 37 were not confirmed to be SARS-CoV-2 specific. Some responding clones were detected in pre-infection memory, which suggested that pre-existing cross-reactive memory T cells had joined the SARS-CoV-2 response. Clones contracting from day 15 to 85 had balanced CD4/CD8 phenotypes, while a second wave expanding from day 15 to 37 was biased towards CD4+. Only a couple of mild cases were covered in the study, and larger cohorts including severe cases with pre-infection samples were considered necessary. Contracting CD4+ clones turned up mainly in the CM and EM memory subsets, whereas EMRA was where CD8+ clones were enriched.

The sequencing machine was an Illumina NovaSeq 6000. Using 5'RACE with constant-segment primers, TCRalpha and TCRbeta cDNA libraries were constructed, with sample barcodes and unique molecular identifiers added in the process. Trizol reagent was used to extract RNA from every sample. The libraries were amplified in two PCR steps, and the second step added a second sample barcode and Illumina TruSeq adapters. The libraries were sequenced on an Illumina NovaSeq using 2 x 150 bp paired-end reads. On the study's bioinformatics: Demultiplexing of reads and collapsing into UMI-guided consensus sequences were performed with migec v1.2.7. Using mixcr v2.1.11, UMI consensuses were aligned to TRA and TRB V and J templates and then assembled into clonotypes. Clonotypes were classified as expanded or contracted when called significant by both edgeR and NoisET, with noise models trained on biological replicates. For edgeR calls, a false discovery rate-adjusted p below 0.01 and a log2 fold-change threshold of 1 were applied. As an exploratory analysis of dynamics, max-normalized trajectories of the 1000 most abundant clonotypes were examined by PCA with hierarchical clustering. Separately sequenced CD4+ and CD8+ repertoires were used to assign the CD4 or CD8 phenotype of responding clones. TCRdb reprocessing: public reads trimmed at Q25 with fastp, clones called with MiXCR, in-frame beta chains kept. Entries are consolidated by CDR3 protein sequence, retaining the most common genes and DNA. None of the V and J calls come from the authors' own analysis; TCRdb made them. Counted in this sample were 400,000 to 500,000 distinct CDR3 sequences; 20% to 30% of them appeared once. 7% to 9.5% of the sample is in the top ten clones.

This clonotype was seen only a few times. No cognate antigen has been identified for it. No clone much larger than this one lies a single base away; base qualities are absent. Via the germline V gene, CDR1 is KGHSH and CDR2 LQKENI. The CDR3 goes from the cysteine to the phenylalanine over 14 residues. The sequence is cut down to CDR3 DNA, 42 bases in frame from base 1. V sheds 0 bases and J sheds 5 bases, leaving 10 bases between their ends. Ficoll-Paque density gradient centrifugation was used to isolate PBMCs. The sequencing input was PBMCs or a T cell subset sorted from them (not recorded which). This TCR derives from an adult woman who had mild COVID-19 (a few samples of this study predate the infection). The sample titles of this study are shuffled in the database, so cell type and time point are left out; the donor was told from shared clones. The chain is assembled from TRBV18 and TRBJ2-5; the D segment could be TRBD2, given 6 matching bases. For the CDR3, the sequence is CASSPPGGAETQYF. In nucleotides, the sequence is TGTGCCAGCTCACCACCAGGCGGGGCCGAGACCCAGTACTTC.